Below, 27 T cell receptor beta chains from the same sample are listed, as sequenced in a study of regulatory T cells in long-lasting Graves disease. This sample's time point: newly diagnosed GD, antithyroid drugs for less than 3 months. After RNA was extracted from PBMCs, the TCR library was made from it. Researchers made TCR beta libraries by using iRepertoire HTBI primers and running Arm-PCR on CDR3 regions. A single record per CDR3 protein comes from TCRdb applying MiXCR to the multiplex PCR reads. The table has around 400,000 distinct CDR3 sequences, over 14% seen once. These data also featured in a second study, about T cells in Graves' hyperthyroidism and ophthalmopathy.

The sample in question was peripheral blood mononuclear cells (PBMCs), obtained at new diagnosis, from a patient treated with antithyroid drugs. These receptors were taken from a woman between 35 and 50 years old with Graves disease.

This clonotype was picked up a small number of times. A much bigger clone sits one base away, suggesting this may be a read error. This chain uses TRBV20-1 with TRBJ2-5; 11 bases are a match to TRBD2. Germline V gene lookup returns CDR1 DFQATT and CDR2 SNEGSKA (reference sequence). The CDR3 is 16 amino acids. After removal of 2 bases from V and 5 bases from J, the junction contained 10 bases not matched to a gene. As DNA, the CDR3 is TGCAGTGCTAGATCCACTAGCGGGAGTTGGGGGGAGACCCAGTACTTC. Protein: CSARSTSGSWGETQYF.

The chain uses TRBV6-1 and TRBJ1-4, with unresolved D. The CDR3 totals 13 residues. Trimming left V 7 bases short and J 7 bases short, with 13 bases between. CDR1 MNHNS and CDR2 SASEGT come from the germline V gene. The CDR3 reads CASTPEPGEKLFF. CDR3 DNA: TGTGCCAGCACTCCTGAGCCGGGTGAAAAACTGTTTTTT.

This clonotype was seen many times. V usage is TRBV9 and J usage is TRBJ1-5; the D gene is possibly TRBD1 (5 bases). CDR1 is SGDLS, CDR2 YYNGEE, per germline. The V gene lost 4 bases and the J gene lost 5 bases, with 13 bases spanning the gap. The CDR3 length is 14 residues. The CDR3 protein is CASSPVGDHQPQHF. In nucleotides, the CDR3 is TGTGCCAGCAGCCCTGTGGGGGACCATCAGCCCCAGCATTTT.

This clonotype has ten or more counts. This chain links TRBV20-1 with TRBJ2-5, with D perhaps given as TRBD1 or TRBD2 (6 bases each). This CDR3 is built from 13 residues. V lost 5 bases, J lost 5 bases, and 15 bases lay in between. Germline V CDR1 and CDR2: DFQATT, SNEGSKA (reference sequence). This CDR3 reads CSAPPQGRETQYF. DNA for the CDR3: TGCAGTGCTCCCCCGCAGGGGAGGGAGACCCAGTACTTC.

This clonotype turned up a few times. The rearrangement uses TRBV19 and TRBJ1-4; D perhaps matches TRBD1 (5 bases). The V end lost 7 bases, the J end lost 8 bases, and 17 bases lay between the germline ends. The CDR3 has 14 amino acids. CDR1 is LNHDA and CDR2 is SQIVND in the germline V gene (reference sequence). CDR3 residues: CASNPPGRQEKLFF. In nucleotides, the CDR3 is TGTGCCAGTAATCCTCCCGGGCGACAGGAAAAACTGTTTTTT. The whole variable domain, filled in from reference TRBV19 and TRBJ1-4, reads DGGITQSPKYLFRKEGQNVTLSCEQNLNHDAMYWYRQDPGQGLRLIYYSQIVNDFQKGDIAEGYSVSREKKESFPLTVTSAQKNPTAFYLCASNPPGRQEKLFFGSGTQLSVL.

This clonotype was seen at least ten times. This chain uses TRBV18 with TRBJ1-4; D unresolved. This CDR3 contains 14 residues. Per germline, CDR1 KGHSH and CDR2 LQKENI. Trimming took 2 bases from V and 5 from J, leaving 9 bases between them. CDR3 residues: CASSPSRNNEKLFF. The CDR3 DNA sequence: TGTGCCAGCTCACCATCCCGGAACAATGAAAAACTGTTTTTT.

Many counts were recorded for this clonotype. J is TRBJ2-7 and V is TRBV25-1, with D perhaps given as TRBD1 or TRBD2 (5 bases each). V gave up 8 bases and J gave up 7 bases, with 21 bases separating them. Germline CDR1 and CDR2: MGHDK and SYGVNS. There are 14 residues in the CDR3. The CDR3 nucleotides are TGTGCCAGCGGGGACGAAGGGGTTATACGGGAGCAGTACTTC. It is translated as CASGDEGVIREQYF.

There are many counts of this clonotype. Here the CDR3 reads CASSEADRTSRISFSYEQYF. CDR3 coding DNA: TGTGCCAGCAGTGAAGCGGACAGGACTAGCAGGATATCGTTCTCCTACGAGCAGTACTTC. The rearrangement uses TRBV2 and TRBJ2-7, with TRBD2 as a possible D gene (8 bases). The CDR3 totals 20 residues. V was cut by 0 bases and J by 0 bases, with 24 bases left in between. CDR1 is SNHLY and CDR2 is FYNNEI in the germline V gene. The variable domain in full, with the rest retrieved from reference TRBV2 and TRBJ2-7, is EPEVTQTPSHQVTQMGQEVILRCVPISNHLYFYWYRQILGQKVEFLVSFYNNEISEKSEIFDDQFSVERPDGSNFTLKIRSTKLEDSAMYFCASSEADRTSRISFSYEQYFGPGTRLTVT.

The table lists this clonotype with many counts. The chain's CDR3 is CASSGTGEETQYF. In DNA form, the CDR3 reads TGTGCCAGCAGTGGGACAGGGGAAGAGACCCAGTACTTC. The chain couples TRBV27 to TRBJ2-5, with 10 nucleotides matching TRBD1. The CDR3 is 13 residues long. Germline assignment: CDR1 MNHEY and CDR2 SMNVEV (reference sequence). V gave up 5 bases and J gave up 3 bases; unmatched junction bases: 0.

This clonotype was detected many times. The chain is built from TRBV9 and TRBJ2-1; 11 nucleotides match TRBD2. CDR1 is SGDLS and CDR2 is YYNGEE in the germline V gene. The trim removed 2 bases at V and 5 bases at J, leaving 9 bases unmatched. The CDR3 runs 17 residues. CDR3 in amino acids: CASSVSWGTSGNNEQFF. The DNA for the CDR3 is TGTGCCAGCAGCGTTTCGTGGGGGACTAGCGGTAACAATGAGCAGTTCTTC.

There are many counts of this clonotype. The CDR3 coding sequence is TGTGCCTGGAGTGTACGATTTAGGACAGGGGAATGGTACGAGCAGTACTTC. Encoded protein: CAWSVRFRTGEWYEQYF. The J gene is TRBJ2-7, the V gene TRBV30; 9 nucleotides align to TRBD1. After removal of 0 bases from V and 4 bases from J, the junction contained 13 bases not matched to a gene. This CDR3 has 17 amino acids. CDR1 and CDR2 from the germline V gene are GTSNPN and SVGIG (reference sequence).

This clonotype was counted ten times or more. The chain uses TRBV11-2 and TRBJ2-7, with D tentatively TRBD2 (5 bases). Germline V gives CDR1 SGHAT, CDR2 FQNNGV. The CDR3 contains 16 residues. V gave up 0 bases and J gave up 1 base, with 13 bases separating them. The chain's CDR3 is CASSLDPDFLSYEQYF. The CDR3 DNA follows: TGTGCCAGCAGCTTAGACCCGGACTTTCTATCCTACGAGCAGTACTTC.

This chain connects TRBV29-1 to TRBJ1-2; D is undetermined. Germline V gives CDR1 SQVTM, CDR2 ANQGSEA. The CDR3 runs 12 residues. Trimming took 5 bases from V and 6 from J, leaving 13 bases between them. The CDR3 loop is CSVTEGANGYTF. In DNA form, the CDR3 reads TGCAGCGTTACAGAGGGCGCGAATGGCTACACCTTC.

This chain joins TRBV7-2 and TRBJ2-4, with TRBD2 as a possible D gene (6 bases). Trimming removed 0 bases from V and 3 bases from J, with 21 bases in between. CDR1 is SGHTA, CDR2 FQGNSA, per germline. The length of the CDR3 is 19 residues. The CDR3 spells CASSLAGERTNSGKNIQYF. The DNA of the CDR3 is TGTGCCAGCAGCTTAGCGGGAGAGCGGACTAATAGCGGCAAAAACATTCAGTACTTC.

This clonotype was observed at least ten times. CDR3 coding DNA: TGTGCCAGCAGCCAAGCCTACGATTTCAGGGGTTTCTATGGCTACACCTTC. Translation: CASSQAYDFRGFYGYTF. This chain joins TRBV3-1 and TRBJ1-2; possible D gene TRBD1, 6 bases. The CDR3 extends over 17 amino acids. The V gene lost 1 base and the J gene lost 4 bases, with 19 bases spanning the gap. Germline lookup yields CDR1 LGHDT and CDR2 YNNKEL (reference sequence).

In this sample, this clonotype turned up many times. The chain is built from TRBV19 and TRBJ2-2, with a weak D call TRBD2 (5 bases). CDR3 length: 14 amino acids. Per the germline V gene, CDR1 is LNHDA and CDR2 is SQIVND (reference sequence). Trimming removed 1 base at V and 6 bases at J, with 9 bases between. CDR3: CASSIGGVAGELFF. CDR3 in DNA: TGTGCCAGTAGTATAGGGGGAGTTGCCGGGGAGCTGTTTTTT.

CDR3 DNA sequence: TGTGCCATCAGTGCTGAGGGAGGGCTCGAAAAACTGTTTTTT. It yields the protein CAISAEGGLEKLFF. This chain connects TRBV10-3 to TRBJ1-4; no firm D call. V lost 4 bases and J lost 8, with 14 bases in between. CDR3 size: 14 residues. The germline gives CDR1 ENHRY, CDR2 SYGVKD.

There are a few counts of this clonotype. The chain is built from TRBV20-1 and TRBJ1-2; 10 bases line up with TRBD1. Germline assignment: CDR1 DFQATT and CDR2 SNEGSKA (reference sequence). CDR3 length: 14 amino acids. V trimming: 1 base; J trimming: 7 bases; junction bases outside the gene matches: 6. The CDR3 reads CSARVTGTGVGYTF. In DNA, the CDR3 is TGCAGTGCTAGAGTTACAGGGACAGGGGTTGGCTACACCTTC.

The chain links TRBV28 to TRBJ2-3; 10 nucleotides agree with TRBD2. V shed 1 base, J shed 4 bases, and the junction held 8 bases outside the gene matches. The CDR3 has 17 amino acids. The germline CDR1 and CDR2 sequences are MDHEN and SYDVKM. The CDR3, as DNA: TGTGCCAGCAGTTTATCTTCTAGCGGGAGAGGGGCAGATACGCAGTATTTT. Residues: CASSLSSSGRGADTQYF.

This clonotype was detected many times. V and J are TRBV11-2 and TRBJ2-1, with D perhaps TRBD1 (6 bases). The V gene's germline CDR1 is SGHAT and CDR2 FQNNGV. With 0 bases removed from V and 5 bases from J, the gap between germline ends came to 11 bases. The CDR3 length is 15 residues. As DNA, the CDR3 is TGTGCCAGCAGCTTAGATTTGACAGGCCACAATGAGCAGTTCTTC. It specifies CASSLDLTGHNEQFF.

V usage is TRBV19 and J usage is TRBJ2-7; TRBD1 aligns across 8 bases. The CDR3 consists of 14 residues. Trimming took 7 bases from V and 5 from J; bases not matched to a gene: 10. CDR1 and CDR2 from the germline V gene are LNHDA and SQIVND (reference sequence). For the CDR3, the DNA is TGTGCCAGTAAACGAGGACAGGGTGCAGACGAGCAGTACTTC. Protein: CASKRGQGADEQYF.

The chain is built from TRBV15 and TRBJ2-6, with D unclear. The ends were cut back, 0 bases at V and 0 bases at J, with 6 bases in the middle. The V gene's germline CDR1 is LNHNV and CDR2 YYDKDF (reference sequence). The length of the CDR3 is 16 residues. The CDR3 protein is CATSRDGSSGANVLTF. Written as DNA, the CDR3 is TGTGCCACCAGCAGAGATGGGTCCTCTGGGGCCAACGTCCTGACTTTC.

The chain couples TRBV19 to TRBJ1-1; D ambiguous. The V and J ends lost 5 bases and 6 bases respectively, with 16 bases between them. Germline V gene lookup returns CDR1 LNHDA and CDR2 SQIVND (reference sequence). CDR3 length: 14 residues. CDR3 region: CASSFDVSNPEAFF. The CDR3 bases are TGTGCCAGTAGTTTCGACGTGTCTAACCCTGAAGCTTTCTTT.

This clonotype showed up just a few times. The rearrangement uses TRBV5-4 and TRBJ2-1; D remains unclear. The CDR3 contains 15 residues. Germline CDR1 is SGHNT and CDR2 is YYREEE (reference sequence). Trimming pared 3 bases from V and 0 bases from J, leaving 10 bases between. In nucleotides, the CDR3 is TGTGCCAGCAGCTCCTCTACAAGCTCCTACAATGAGCAGTTCTTC. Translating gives CASSSSTSSYNEQFF.

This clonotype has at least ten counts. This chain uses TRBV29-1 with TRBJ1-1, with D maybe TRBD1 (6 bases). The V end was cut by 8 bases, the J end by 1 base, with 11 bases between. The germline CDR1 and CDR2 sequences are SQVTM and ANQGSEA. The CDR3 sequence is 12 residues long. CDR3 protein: CSSRTANTEAFF. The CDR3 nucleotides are TGCAGCTCCCGGACAGCGAACACTGAAGCTTTCTTT.

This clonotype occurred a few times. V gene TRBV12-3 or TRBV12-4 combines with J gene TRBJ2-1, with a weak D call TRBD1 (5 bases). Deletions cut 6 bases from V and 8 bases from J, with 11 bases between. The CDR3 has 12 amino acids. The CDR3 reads CASRTRVDEQFF. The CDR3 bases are TGTGCCAGCAGAACCAGGGTAGATGAGCAGTTCTTC.

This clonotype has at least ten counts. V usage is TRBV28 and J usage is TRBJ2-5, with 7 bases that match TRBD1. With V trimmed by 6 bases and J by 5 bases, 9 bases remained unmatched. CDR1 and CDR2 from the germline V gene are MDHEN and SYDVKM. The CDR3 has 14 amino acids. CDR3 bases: TGTGCCAGCAGCCCGGGACAGCACGGGGAGACCCAGTACTTC. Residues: CASSPGQHGETQYF. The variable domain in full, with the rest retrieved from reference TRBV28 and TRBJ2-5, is DVKVTQSSRYLVKRTGEKVFLECVQDMDHENMFWYRQDPGLGLRLIYFSYDVKMKEKGDIPEGYSVSREKKERFSLILESASTNQTSMYLCASSPGQHGETQYFGPGTRLLVL.